The clone carrying this T cell receptor beta chain has a handful of counts. The record originates from a study of identical twins. V lost 6 bases and J lost 6; bases outside the gene matches: 16. Germline values: CDR1 SGHVS, CDR2 FNYEAQ. The CDR3 is 18 residues long. TCRdb independently ran MiXCR on the 5' RACE reads; one entry per CDR3 protein. The sample includes over 550,000 distinct CDR3 sequences, about 7.1% of them seen just once. These data were also reused for a study on yellow fever vaccine responses in identical twins.

The sequenced sample was PBMCs. The chain joins TRBV7-6 to TRBJ2-3; 12 positions match TRBD2. This TCR derives from a woman between 18 and 29 years old in good health. The CDR3 nucleotides read TGTGCCAGCAGACTGAGGGCCGGACTAGCGGGGCCCGGGGATACGCAGTATTTT. Protein sequence: CASRLRAGLAGPGDTQYF.